This TCR beta chain was profiled in a study of identical twins. Study conclusions and caveats: It was possible that invariant MAIT and iNKT cells partly confounded the zero-insertion analyses. The same donors were not followed; conclusions instead depended on cross-sectional statistical analysis. With abundant cord blood beta clonotypes, insertions were fewer; memory repertoires showed no such pattern.

CDR3 length: 13 residues. Germline lookup yields CDR1 DFQATT and CDR2 SNEGSKA (reference sequence). V shed 3 bases and J shed 5 bases, with 13 bases lying between them. Concerning this clonotype: The antigen is unknown.

In TCRdb, the 5' RACE reads were re-called with MiXCR into one record per CDR3 protein. Of roughly 1.6 million distinct CDR3 sequences in the sample, about 30% were seen once. Everyone who gave samples was a healthy Caucasian. The chain uses TRBV20-1 and TRBJ1-2; maybe TRBD1 (5 bases). Sample: cord blood. The receptor comes from a newborn girl in good health. CDR3 sequence (DNA): TGCAGTGCTAGCCCCGGGCAGGGATATGGCTACACCTTC. Translation: CSASPGQGYGYTF.